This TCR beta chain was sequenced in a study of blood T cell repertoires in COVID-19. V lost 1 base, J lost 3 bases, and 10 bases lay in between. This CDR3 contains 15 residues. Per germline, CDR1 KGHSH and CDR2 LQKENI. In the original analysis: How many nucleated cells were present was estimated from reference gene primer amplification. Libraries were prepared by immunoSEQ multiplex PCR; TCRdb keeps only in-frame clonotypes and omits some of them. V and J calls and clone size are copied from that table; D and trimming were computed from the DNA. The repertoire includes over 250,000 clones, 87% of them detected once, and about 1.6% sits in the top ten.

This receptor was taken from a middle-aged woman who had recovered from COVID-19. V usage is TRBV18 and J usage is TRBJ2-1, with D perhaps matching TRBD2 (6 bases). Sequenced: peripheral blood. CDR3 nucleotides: TGTGCCAGCTCACCACGCGGGGCAGTCTACAATGAGCAGTTCTTC. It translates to CASSPRGAVYNEQFF.